Below, 20 T cell receptor beta chains from the same sample are listed, as sequenced in a study of lymphopenia after photon versus proton radiotherapy. The data were produced by immunoSEQ multiplex PCR, yet TCRdb's version contains in-frame clones alone and is incomplete. The data contain 40,000 to 55,000 clones, roughly 90% of them singletons. Sequenced here: peripheral blood, sampled from a patient treated with photon-based radiotherapy. All receptors come from a woman in her thirties or forties with cholangiocarcinoma.

This clone was recorded only once. J is TRBJ2-7 and V is TRBV10-1; D gene ambiguous. The CDR3 has 15 residues. Germline CDR1 is WNHNN and CDR2 is SYGVQD (reference sequence). Between the trimmed V and J ends, which lost 0 bases and 4 bases, there was a span of 13 bases. The CDR3 protein is CASSESAAGLYEQYF. CDR3 nucleotide sequence: TGCGCCAGCAGTGAGTCGGCGGCTGGCTTATACGAGCAGTACTTC.

The gene calls are TRBV19 and TRBJ1-2; D not resolved. Germline lookup yields CDR1 LNHDA and CDR2 SQIVND (reference sequence). V lost 4 bases and J lost 1, with 13 bases in between. This CDR3 is 15 amino acids long. Here the CDR3 DNA reads TGTGCCAGTAGTAAGTCCCCAGCCAATAACTATGGCTACACCTTC. Encoded protein: CASSKSPANNYGYTF.

This clone showed up just a few times. V usage is TRBV5-8 and J usage is TRBJ1-2, with D possibly matching TRBD1 (5 bases). Germline assignment: CDR1 SGHTS and CDR2 YDEGEE. The length of the CDR3 is 16 residues. V lost 4 bases, J lost 0 bases, and 16 bases lay in between. CDR3 sequence (DNA): TGTGCCAGCAGCCTCCCGGACAACTTAGCTAACTATGGCTACACCTTC. Translating it yields CASSLPDNLANYGYTF.

The chain links TRBV29-1 to TRBJ1-2; D is unresolved. Trimming stripped 0 bases from V and 14 bases from J, with 10 bases between. CDR3 length equals 10 residues. CDR1 and CDR2 from the germline V gene are SQVTM and ANQGSEA. The CDR3 spells CSVEEPPQTF. The CDR3 DNA sequence: TGCAGCGTTGAAGAACCACCGCAGACCTTC.

V is TRBV7-6 and J is TRBJ1-1; D is unclear. The germline V gene has CDR1 SGHVS and CDR2 FNYEAQ. The ends were cut back, 5 bases at V and 0 bases at J, with 7 bases in the middle. This CDR3 comprises 13 residues. This chain's CDR3 is CASSARLNTEAFF. The CDR3 nucleotides are TGTGCCAGCAGCGCCCGCCTGAACACTGAAGCTTTCTTT.

The J gene is TRBJ1-1, the V gene TRBV28, with a possible D match to TRBD1 (5 bases). Per the germline V gene, CDR1 is MDHEN and CDR2 is SYDVKM. The CDR3 consists of 16 residues. The germline V and J ends were trimmed by 2 bases and 7 bases, with 20 bases remaining between them. The CDR3 sequence is CASSLVGAGGRVEAFF. The CDR3 nucleotides read TGTGCCAGCAGTTTAGTCGGAGCCGGGGGTAGGGTTGAAGCTTTCTTT.

The chain is built from TRBV7-9 and TRBJ2-7, with D perhaps TRBD1 or TRBD2 (5 bases each). CDR1 and CDR2 from the germline V gene are SEHNR and FQNEAQ (reference sequence). This CDR3 is 15 amino acids long. V dropped 4 bases and J dropped 0 bases, with 13 bases sitting between them. The CDR3 bases are TGTGCCAGCAGCTCCCGGGACCTGAGCTCCTACGAGCAGTACTTC. It encodes CASSSRDLSSYEQYF. Variable domain in full (rest from reference TRBV7-9 and TRBJ2-7): DTGVSQNPRHKITKRGQNVTFRCDPISEHNRLYWYRQTLGQGPEFLTYFQNEAQLEKSRLLSDRFSAERPKGSFSTLEIQRTEQGDSAMYLCASSSRDLSSYEQYFGPGTRLTVT.

The chain has TRBV7-2 and TRBJ2-5; 12 bases fit TRBD2. V lost 4 bases and J lost 5; bases outside the gene matches: 5. The CDR3 extends over 15 amino acids. CDR1 and CDR2 from the germline V gene are SGHTA and FQGNSA. Written as DNA, the CDR3 is TGTGCCAGCAGCTCCCGGACTAGCGGGATTGAGACCCAGTACTTC. Translated, it gives CASSSRTSGIETQYF.

This chain links TRBV12-5 with TRBJ2-2; D gene ambiguous. Per germline, CDR1 LGHNT and CDR2 FRNRAP. CDR3 length: 12 residues. Trimming took off 0 bases at V and 8 bases at J, with 4 bases between the two ends. The CDR3 DNA is TGTGCTAGTGGTTTGGTTCGTGGGGAGCTGTTTTTT. Amino acids: CASGLVRGELFF.

The rearrangement links TRBV28 to TRBJ2-3, with TRBD2 matching over 12 bases. This CDR3 has 15 amino acids. After removal of 5 bases from V and 0 bases from J, the junction contained 0 bases not matched to a gene. CDR1 MDHEN and CDR2 SYDVKM come from the germline V gene. CDR3 in amino acids: CASSGTSGSTDTQYF. The CDR3 DNA follows: TGTGCCAGCAGTGGGACTAGCGGGAGCACAGATACGCAGTATTTT.

The chain joins TRBV27 to TRBJ1-5; no clear D gene. Germline V gene lookup returns CDR1 MNHEY and CDR2 SMNVEV (reference sequence). This CDR3 region has 13 residues. V lost 5 bases, J lost 7 bases, and 12 bases lay in between. CDR3 DNA: TGTGCCAGCAGTACCGTTGATGGGCAGCCCCAGCATTTT. This gives the protein CASSTVDGQPQHF.

CDR3 nucleotide sequence: TGCGCCAGCATCCCTCAAGGGGGGCAGGGGCCACCTTTGAACACCGGGGAGCTGTTTTTT. Its translation: CASIPQGGQGPPLNTGELFF. V usage is TRBV5-1 and J usage is TRBJ2-2; D is perhaps TRBD1 or TRBD2 (6 bases each). Trimming cost V 6 bases and J 1 base, with 28 bases left between them. Germline CDR1 SGHRS, CDR2 YFSETQ. The CDR3 covers 20 residues.

This chain uses TRBV9 with TRBJ1-2; tentatively, D is TRBD1 (6 bases). Germline V CDR1 and CDR2: SGDLS, YYNGEE. Trimming took 3 bases from V and 6 from J, leaving 12 bases between them. The CDR3 has 13 residues. This CDR3 is CASSGFRDNGYTF. The CDR3 DNA reads as TGTGCCAGCAGCGGCTTCAGGGACAATGGCTACACCTTC.

V usage is TRBV9 and J usage is TRBJ2-3; TRBD2 matches at 7 bases. The CDR3 totals 20 residues. Germline V gene lookup returns CDR1 SGDLS and CDR2 YYNGEE. The trim removed 0 bases at V and 2 bases at J, leaving 18 bases unmatched. The CDR3, as DNA: TGTGCCAGCAGCGTAGGTTTTTTAACCTATGGCGGGGGAGCCACAGATACGCAGTATTTT. Protein product: CASSVGFLTYGGGATDTQYF.

This clone has a single count. V is TRBV28 and J is TRBJ2-7; 12 bases fit TRBD1. Losses at the gene ends were 5 bases for V and 3 bases for J; bases not matched to a gene: 8. The germline gives CDR1 MDHEN, CDR2 SYDVKM. This CDR3 has 16 residues. The DNA of the CDR3 is TGTGCCAGCAGTACACCCGGGACAGGGGGCCTCTACGAGCAGTACTTC. Translating it yields CASSTPGTGGLYEQYF.

V and J are TRBV5-1 and TRBJ2-3, with 9 bases matching TRBD2. CDR3 size: 14 residues. Germline V gene sequence: CDR1 SGHRS, CDR2 YFSETQ. After removal of 5 bases from V and 6 bases from J, the junction contained 7 bases not matched to a gene. CDR3 in amino acids: CASRAGGPIDTQYF. Written as DNA, the CDR3 is TGCGCCAGCAGGGCGGGGGGGCCAATTGATACGCAGTATTTT.

V is TRBV4-2 and J is TRBJ1-5; 12 bases fit TRBD1. V gave up 2 bases and J gave up 0 bases; unmatched junction bases: 8. Germline lookup yields CDR1 LGHNA and CDR2 YNFKEQ. The CDR3 length is 19 residues. For the CDR3, the DNA is TGTGCCAGCAGCCAATCCGGGACAGGGGGCAGATATAGCAATCAGCCCCAGCATTTT. Its translation is CASSQSGTGGRYSNQPQHF.

V is TRBV5-1 and J is TRBJ2-3, with 8 nucleotides matching TRBD2. V shed 4 bases and J 0 bases; nucleotides not matched to a gene: 4. Germline V gives CDR1 SGHRS, CDR2 YFSETQ. CDR3 length: 15 amino acids. CDR3 bases: TGCGCCAGCAGCCACACTAGCGGTAGCACAGATACGCAGTATTTT. It is translated as CASSHTSGSTDTQYF.

The rearrangement links TRBV9 to TRBJ2-2; 10 nucleotides agree with TRBD2. The J segment lost 7 bases and the V segment lost 4 bases, leaving 7 bases of the junction unmatched. Germline values: CDR1 SGDLS, CDR2 YYNGEE. The CDR3 covers 15 residues. CDR3 bases: TGTGCCAGCAGCCCGGGACTAGCGTTCAGCGGGGAGCTGTTTTTT. This encodes CASSPGLAFSGELFF.

V gene TRBV19 combines with J gene TRBJ1-5; 10 nucleotides align to TRBD1. The germline V gene encodes CDR1 LNHDA and CDR2 SQIVND (reference sequence). Trimming took 5 bases from V and 4 from J; bases not matched to a gene: 5. This CDR3 contains 15 residues. The CDR3 DNA reads TGTGCCAGTAGTGTATCGGGACAGGGGAATCAGCCCCAGCATTTT. Translating it yields CASSVSGQGNQPQHF.